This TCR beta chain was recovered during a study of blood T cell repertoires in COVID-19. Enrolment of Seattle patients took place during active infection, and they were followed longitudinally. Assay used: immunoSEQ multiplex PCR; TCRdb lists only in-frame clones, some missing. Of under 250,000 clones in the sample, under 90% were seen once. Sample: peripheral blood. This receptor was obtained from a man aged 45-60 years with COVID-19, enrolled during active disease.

CDR3 protein: CASSSGVFSNQPQHF. The CDR3, as DNA: TGTGCCAGCAGCTCAGGGGTGTTTAGCAATCAGCCCCAGCATTTT. The chain links TRBV5-8 to TRBJ1-5, with TRBD1 as a possible D gene (6 bases). Germline-derived CDR1 and CDR2 are SGHTS and YDEGEE. Trimming removed 3 bases at V and 0 bases at J, with 10 bases between. The CDR3 contains 15 residues.